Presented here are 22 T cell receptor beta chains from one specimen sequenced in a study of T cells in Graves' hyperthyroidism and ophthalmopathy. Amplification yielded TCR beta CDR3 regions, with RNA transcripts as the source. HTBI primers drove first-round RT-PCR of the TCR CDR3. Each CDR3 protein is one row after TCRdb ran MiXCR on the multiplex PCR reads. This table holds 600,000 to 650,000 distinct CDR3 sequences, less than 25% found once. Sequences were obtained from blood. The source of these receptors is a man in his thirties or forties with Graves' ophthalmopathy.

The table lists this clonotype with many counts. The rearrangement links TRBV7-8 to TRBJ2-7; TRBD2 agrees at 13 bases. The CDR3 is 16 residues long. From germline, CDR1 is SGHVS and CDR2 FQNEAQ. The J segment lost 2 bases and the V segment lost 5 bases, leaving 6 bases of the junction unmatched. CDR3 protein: CASSLGTSGKTYEQYF. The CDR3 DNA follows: TGTGCCAGCAGCCTCGGGACTAGCGGGAAAACCTACGAGCAGTACTTC.

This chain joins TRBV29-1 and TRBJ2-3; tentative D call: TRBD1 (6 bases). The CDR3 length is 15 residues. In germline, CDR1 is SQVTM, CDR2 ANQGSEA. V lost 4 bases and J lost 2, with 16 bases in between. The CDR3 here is CSVASGQTLTDTQYF. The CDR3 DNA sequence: TGCAGCGTTGCCTCCGGACAGACCCTCACAGATACGCAGTATTTT.

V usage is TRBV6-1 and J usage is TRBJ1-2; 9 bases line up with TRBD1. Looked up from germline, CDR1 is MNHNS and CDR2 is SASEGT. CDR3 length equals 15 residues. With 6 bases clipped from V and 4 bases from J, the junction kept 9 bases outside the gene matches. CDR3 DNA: TGTGCCAGCAGCGCTGGGGACAGGGCGGTCTATGGCTACACCTTC. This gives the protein CASSAGDRAVYGYTF.

CDR3 region: CASSAQGARGYTF. The CDR3 DNA reads TGTGCCAGCAGCGCACAGGGGGCGAGAGGCTACACCTTC. The gene calls are TRBV25-1 and TRBJ1-2; 9 nucleotides agree with TRBD1. Per the germline V gene, CDR1 is MGHDK and CDR2 is SYGVNS. The CDR3 is 13 amino acids. The V gene end was trimmed by 6 bases and the J gene end by 8 bases; junction bases not matched to a gene: 7.

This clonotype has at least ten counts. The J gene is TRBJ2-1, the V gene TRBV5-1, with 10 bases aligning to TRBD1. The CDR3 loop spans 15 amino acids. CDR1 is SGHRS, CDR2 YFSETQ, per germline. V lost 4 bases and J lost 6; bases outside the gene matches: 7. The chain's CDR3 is CASSPPRTGGNEQFF. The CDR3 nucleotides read TGCGCCAGCAGCCCCCCGAGGACAGGGGGCAATGAGCAGTTCTTC.

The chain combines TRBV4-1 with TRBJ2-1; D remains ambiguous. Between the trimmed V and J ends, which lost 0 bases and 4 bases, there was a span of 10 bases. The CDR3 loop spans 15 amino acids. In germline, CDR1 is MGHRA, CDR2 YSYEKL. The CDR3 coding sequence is TGCGCCAGCAGCCAAGAGTCTACCCCTTACAATGAGCAGTTCTTC. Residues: CASSQESTPYNEQFF.

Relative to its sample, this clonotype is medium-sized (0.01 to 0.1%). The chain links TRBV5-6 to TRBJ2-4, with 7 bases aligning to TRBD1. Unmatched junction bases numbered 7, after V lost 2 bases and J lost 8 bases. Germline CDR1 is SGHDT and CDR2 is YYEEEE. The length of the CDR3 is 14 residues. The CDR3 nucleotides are TGTGCCAGCAGCTTAGGGACAGATGTGGACATTCAGTACTTC. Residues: CASSLGTDVDIQYF.

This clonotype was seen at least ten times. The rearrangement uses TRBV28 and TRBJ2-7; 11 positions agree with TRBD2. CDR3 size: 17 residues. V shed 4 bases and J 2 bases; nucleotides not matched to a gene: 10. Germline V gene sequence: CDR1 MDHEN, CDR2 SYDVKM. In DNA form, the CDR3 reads TGTGCCAGCAGTTCTAGACTAGCGGGACACGCGGCCTACGAGCAGTACTTC. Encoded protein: CASSSRLAGHAAYEQYF.

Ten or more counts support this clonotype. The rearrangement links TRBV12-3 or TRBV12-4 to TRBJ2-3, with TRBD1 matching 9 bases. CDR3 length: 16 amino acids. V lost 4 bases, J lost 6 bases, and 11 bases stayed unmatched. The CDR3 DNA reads TGTGCCAGCAGTTCCACCGGGACAGGGCCAGGGGATACGCAGTATTTT. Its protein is CASSSTGTGPGDTQYF.

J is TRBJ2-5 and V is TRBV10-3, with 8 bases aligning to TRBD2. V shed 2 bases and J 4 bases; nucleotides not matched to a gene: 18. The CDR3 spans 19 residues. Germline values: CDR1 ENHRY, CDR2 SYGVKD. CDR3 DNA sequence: TGTGCCATCAGTGAGCCGGGCGGCGTTCCGGGAGGGGGAGGAGAGACCCAGTACTTC. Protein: CAISEPGGVPGGGGETQYF.

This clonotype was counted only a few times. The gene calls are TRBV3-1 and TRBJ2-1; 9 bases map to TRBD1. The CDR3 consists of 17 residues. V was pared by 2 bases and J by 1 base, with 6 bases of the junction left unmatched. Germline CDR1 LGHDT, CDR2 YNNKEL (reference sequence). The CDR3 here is CASSQQGQGTSYNEQFF. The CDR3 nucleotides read TGTGCCAGCAGCCAACAGGGACAGGGTACGTCCTACAATGAGCAGTTCTTC.

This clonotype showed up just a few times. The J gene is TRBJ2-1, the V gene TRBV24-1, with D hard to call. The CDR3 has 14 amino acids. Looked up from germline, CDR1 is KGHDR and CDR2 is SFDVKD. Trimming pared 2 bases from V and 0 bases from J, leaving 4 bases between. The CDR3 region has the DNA TGTGCCACCAGTGATTCCGCCTCCTACAATGAGCAGTTCTTC. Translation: CATSDSASYNEQFF.

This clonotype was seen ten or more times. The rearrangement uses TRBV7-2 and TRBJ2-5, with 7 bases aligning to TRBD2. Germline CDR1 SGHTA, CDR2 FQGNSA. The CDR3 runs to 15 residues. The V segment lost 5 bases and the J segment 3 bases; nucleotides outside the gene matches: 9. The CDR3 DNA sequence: TGTGCCAGCAGCACCCCCGGGACTACCGAAGAGACCCAGTACTTC. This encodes CASSTPGTTEETQYF.

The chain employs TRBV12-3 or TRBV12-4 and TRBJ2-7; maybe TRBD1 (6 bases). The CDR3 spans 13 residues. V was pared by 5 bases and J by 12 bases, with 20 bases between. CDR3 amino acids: CASSIRGGNGPYF. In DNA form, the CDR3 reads TGTGCCAGCAGTATCAGGGGTGGCAACGGGCCGTACTTC.

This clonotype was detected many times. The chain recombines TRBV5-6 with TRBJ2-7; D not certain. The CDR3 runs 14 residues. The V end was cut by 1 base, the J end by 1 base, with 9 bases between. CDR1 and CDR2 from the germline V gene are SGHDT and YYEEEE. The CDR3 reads CASSLQWQSYEQYF. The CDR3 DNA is TGTGCCAGCAGCTTGCAGTGGCAATCCTACGAGCAGTACTTC.

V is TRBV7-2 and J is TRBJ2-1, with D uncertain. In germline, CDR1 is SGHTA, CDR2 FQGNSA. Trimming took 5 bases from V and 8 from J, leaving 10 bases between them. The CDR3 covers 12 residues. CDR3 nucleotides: TGTGCCAGCAGCATCTCTTCCTATGAGCAGTTCTTC. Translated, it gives CASSISSYEQFF.

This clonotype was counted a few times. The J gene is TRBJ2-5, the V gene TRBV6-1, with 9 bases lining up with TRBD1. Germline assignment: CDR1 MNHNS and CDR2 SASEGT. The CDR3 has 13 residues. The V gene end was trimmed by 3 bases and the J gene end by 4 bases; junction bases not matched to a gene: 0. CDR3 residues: CASSETGGETQYF. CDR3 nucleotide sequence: TGTGCCAGCAGTGAGACAGGGGGAGAGACCCAGTACTTC.

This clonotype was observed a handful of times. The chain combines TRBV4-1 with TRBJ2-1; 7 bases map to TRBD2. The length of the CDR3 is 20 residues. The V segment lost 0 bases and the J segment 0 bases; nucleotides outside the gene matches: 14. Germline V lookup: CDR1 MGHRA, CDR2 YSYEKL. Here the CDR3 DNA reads TGCGCCAGCAGCCAAGATCTGGGGGGATCGCGGGGGAGCTCCTACAATGAGCAGTTCTTC. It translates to CASSQDLGGSRGSSYNEQFF.

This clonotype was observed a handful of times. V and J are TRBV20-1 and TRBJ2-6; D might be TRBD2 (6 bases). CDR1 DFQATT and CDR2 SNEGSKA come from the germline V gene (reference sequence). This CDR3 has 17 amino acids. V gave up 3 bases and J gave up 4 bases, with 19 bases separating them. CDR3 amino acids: CSARKGLQTRGANVLTF. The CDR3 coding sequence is TGCAGTGCTAGGAAGGGACTCCAAACCAGGGGGGCCAACGTCCTGACTTTC.

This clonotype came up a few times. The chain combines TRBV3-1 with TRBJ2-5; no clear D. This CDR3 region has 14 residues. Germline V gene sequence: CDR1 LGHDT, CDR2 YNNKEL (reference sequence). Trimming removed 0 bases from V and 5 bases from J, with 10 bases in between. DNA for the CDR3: TGTGCCAGCAGCCAAGATCAATTTCGGGAGACCCAGTACTTC. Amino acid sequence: CASSQDQFRETQYF.

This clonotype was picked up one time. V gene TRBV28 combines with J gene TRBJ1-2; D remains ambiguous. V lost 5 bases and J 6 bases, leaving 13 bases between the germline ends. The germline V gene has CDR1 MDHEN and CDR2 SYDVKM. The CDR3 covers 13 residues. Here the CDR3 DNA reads TGTGCCAGCAGTCCCGGCGGGGTCCATGGCTACACCTTC. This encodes CASSPGGVHGYTF.

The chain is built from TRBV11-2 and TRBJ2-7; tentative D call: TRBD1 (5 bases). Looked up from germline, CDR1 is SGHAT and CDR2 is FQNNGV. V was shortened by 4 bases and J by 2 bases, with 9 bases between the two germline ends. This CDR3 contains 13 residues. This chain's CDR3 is CASSSGHAYEQYF. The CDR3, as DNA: TGTGCCAGCAGCTCCGGACACGCCTACGAGCAGTACTTC.